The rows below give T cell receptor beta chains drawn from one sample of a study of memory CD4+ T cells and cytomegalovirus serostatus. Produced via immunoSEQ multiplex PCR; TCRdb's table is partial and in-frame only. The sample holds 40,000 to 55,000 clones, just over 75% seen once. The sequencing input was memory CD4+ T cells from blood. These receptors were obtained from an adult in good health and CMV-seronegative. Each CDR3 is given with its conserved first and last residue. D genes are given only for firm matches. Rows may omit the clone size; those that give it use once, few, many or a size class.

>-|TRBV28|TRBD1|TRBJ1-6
TGTGCCAGCAGTTTACCTGTCGACAGGGCGAATTCACCCCTCCACTTT
CASSLPVDRANSPLHF
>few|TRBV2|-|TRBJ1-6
TGTGCCAGCAGTGACCGGACCCTCCACTTT
CASSDRTLHF
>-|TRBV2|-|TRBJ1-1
TGTGCCAGCAGTGTTACCAGGGAGTTCTCTGAAGCTTTCTTT
CASSVTREFSEAFF
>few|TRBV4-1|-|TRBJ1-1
TGCGCCAGCAGCCAAATTGCCAGGGCTGAAGCTTTCTTT
CASSQIARAEAFF
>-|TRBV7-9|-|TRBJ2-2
TGTGCCAGCAGCTTCGGACTGAACACCGGGGAGCTGTTTTTT
CASSFGLNTGELFF
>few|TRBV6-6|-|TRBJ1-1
TGTGCCAGCAGCCAATCAGGAGGACCCACTGAAGCTTTCTTT
CASSQSGGPTEAFF
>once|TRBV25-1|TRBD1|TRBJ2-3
TGTGCCAGCAGTGAACCGGGACAGGGGGCTTTGGATACGCAGTATTTT
CASSEPGQGALDTQYF
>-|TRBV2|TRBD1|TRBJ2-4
TGTGCCAGCAGGGACAGGGTAACGGCCAAAAACATTCAGTACTTC
CASRDRVTAKNIQYF
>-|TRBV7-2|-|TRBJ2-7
TGTGCCAGCAGCCGACCAGACTACGAGCAGTACTTC
CASSRPDYEQYF
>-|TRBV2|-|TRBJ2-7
TGTGCCAGCAGTCCGATTTACGAGCAGTACTTC
CASSPIYEQYF
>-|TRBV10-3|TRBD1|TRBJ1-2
TGTGCCATCGGGGGGAGGGGGCTTGGCTACACCTTC
CAIGGRGLGYTF
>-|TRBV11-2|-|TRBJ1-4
TGTGCCAGCAGCTTATCAACTAATGAAAAACTGTTTTTT
CASSLSTNEKLFF
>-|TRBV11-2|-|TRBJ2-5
TGTGCCAGCAGCTTAAGGGCTGATCAAGAGACCCAGTACTTC
CASSLRADQETQYF
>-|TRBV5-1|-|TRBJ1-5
TGCGCCAGCAGCTTGGGTACTGGGTCAAGCCAGCCCCAGCATTTT
CASSLGTGSSQPQHF
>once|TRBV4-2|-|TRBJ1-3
TGTGCCAGCAGCCATCCTAAGACAGCAGAGAGTTACACCATATATTTT
CASSHPKTAESYTIYF
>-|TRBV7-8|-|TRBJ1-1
TGTGCCAGCAGCTTAGATCGCCTGGAAGCTTTCTTT
CASSLDRLEAFF
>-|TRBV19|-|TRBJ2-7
TGTGCCAGTAGTCGGGGTTACGAGCAGTACTTC
CASSRGYEQYF
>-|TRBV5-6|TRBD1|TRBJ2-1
TGTGCCAGCAGCGGGACAGGAAAACTATACAATGAGCAGTTCTTC
CASSGTGKLYNEQFF
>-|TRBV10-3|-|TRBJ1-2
TGTGCCATCAGTGAGTCGGACAGCAATAACTATGGCTACACCTTC
CAISESDSNNYGYTF
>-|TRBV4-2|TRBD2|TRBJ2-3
TGTGCCAGCAGCCAAGATTTAATACTAGCGGGGACCACAGATACGCAGTATTTT
CASSQDLILAGTTDTQYF
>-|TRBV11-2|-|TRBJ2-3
TGTGCCAGCACCCAGAGCACAGATACGCAGTATTTT
CASTQSTDTQYF
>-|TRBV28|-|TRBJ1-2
TGTGCCAGCAGTTTAGGGGGGGCGTCTGGCTACACCTTC
CASSLGGASGYTF
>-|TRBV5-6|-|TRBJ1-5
TGTGCCAGCAGCTACTGGAGTGGCAGACTCAACCAGCCCCAGCATTTT
CASSYWSGRLNQPQHF
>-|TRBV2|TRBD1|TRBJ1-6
TGTGCCAGCAGTGCGACAGGGGGCTATAATTCACCCCTCCACTTT
CASSATGGYNSPLHF
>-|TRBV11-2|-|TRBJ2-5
TGTGCCAGCAGCTTGTCCAATGGCGGGGAGACCCAGTACTTC
CASSLSNGGETQYF
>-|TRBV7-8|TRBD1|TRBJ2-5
TGTGCCAGCAGCTTAGGACAGGGTTTGAGGCAAGAGACCCAGTACTTC
CASSLGQGLRQETQYF
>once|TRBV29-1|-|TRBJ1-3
TGCAGCGCCGCAGGTGCTGGAAACACCATATATTTT
CSAAGAGNTIYF
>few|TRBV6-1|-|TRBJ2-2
TGTGCCAGCAGTGAAGCCAGAACTTACGGGGAGCTGTTTTTT
CASSEARTYGELFF
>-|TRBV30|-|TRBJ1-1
TGTGCCTGGAGTGTACTATCTCTTAACACTGAAGCTTTCTTT
CAWSVLSLNTEAFF
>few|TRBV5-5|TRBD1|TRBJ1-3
TGTGCCAGTCAGGACAGGGTGGTTGGAAACACCATATATTTT
CASQDRVVGNTIYF
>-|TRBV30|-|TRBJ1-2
TGTGCCTGGAGAGCAGGCGATGGCTACACCTTC
CAWRAGDGYTF
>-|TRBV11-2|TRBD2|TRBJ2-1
TGTGCCAGCAGCTTAGAACGGGGGGTCCATGAGCAGTTCTTC
CASSLERGVHEQFF
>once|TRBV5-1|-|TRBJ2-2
TGCGCCAGCAGCTTGGGAGGGGTCGGCACCGGGGAGCTGTTTTTT
CASSLGGVGTGELFF
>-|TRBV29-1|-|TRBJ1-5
TGCAGCGTTGAACTTCAAGCAGGTCAGCCCCAGCATTTT
CSVELQAGQPQHF
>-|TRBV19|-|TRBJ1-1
TGTGCCAGTACAACAGGGATGAGCACTGAAGCTTTCTTT
CASTTGMSTEAFF
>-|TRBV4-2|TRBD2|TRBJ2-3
TGTGCCAGCAGAGACGGGCGGGGGGGGCACACAGATACGCAGTATTTT
CASRDGRGGHTDTQYF
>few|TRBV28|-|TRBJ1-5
TGTGCCAGCAGTTTATTATCCCGACTCAGCAATCAGCCCCAGCATTTT
CASSLLSRLSNQPQHF
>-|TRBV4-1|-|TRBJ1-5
TGCGCCAGCAGCCCCCAGCCGGGGGGCAATCAGCCCCAGCATTTT
CASSPQPGGNQPQHF
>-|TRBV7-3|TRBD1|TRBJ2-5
TGTGCCAGCAGCCCAGACAGGGGAGAGACCCAGTACTTC
CASSPDRGETQYF
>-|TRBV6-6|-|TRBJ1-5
TGTGCCAGCAGTGCCACTATGGGGCAGCCCCAGCATTTT
CASSATMGQPQHF
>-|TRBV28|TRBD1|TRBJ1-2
TGTGCCAGCAGTTCCTTAGGGACAGGGGTCGGCTACACCTTC
CASSSLGTGVGYTF
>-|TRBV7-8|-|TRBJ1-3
TGTGCCAGCAGCTTAGCGCGAGGGACTGGAAACACCATATATTTT
CASSLARGTGNTIYF
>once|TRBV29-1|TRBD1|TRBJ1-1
TGCAGCGTTGGGGGTCGTAGGGGACAGGGTCTCCCTGAAGCTTTCTTT
CSVGGRRGQGLPEAFF
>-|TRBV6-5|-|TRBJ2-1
TGTGCCAGCAGTTCCGGGGCCGGAGGGGACAATGAGCAGTTCTTC
CASSSGAGGDNEQFF
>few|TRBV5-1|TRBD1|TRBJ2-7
TGCGCCAGCAGCTTCGACAGGGCCTACGAGCAGTACTTC
CASSFDRAYEQYF
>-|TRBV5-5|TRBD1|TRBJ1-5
TGTGCCAGCAGCTTCCGGGACAGGGGACCCTATAGCAATCAGCCCCAGCATTTT
CASSFRDRGPYSNQPQHF
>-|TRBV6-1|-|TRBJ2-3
TGTGCCAGCAGTGAACAGGGTACTAGCACAGATACGCAGTATTTT
CASSEQGTSTDTQYF
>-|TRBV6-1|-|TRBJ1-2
TGTGCCAGCAGTGACTGGGACATTAGTAACTATGGCTACACCTTC
CASSDWDISNYGYTF
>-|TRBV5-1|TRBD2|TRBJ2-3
TGCGCCAGCAGCTTCACCATTGGGACTAGCGATACGCAGTATTTT
CASSFTIGTSDTQYF
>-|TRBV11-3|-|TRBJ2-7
TGTGCCAGCAGCCCCCGGATGGGTAAGGAGCAGTACTTC
CASSPRMGKEQYF
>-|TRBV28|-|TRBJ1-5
TGTGCCAGCAGACTCGGGGGATTAGTCAATCAGCCCCAGCATTTT
CASRLGGLVNQPQHF